The entry below describes one TCR beta chain. The data were produced by immunoSEQ multiplex PCR, yet TCRdb's version contains in-frame clones alone and is incomplete. The sample consists of 68,000 or so clones, about 93% of them appearing once. The CDR3 totals 13 residues. CDR1 and CDR2 from the germline V gene are WNHNN and SYGVQD (reference sequence). Trimming shortened V by 6 bases and J by 8 bases, and 13 bases separated the two germline ends. The sequencing sample was made of PBMCs. The chain combines TRBV10-1 with TRBJ1-4; no firm D call. The TCR was taken from a man in his forties with rheumatoid arthritis. For the CDR3, the DNA is TGCGCCAGCAGCGACCCCCGGAGGGAAAAACTGTTTTTT. This sequence encodes CASSDPRREKLFF.